These 9 T cell receptor beta chains came from one sample sequenced in a study of cytomegalovirus exposure and HLA in healthy donors (dated by TCRdb to 2016 to 2017). Library prep was done by the immunoSEQ multiplex PCR assay. The immuneACCESS repertoire file appears here via TCRdb, limited to in-frame rearrangements. These files lack a portion of the clones; in checked studies, under half of the deficit traces to unresolved V genes, and the cause of the others is not known. This sample lists about 50,000 clones; more than 80% were detected once. The biggest ten clones account for about 1% of the sample. The specimen was PBMCs. These receptors all stem from a man aged 18 to 30 in good health and CMV-seronegative.

This chain joins TRBV18 and TRBJ2-1; the D is unclear. From germline, CDR1 is KGHSH and CDR2 LQKENI. Trimming left V 7 bases short and J 9 bases short, with 10 bases between. The CDR3 has 11 residues. Written as DNA, the CDR3 is TGTGCCAGCTTGTCATCGGGTGAGCAGTTCTTC. It encodes CASLSSGEQFF.

This rearrangement joins TRBV28 to TRBJ1-1; D is ambiguous. V was cut by 6 bases and J by 9 bases, with 26 bases left in between. CDR1 and CDR2 (germline): MDHEN, SYDVKM. The CDR3 length is 16 residues. The CDR3 loop is CASSRGGVISKLQAFF. As DNA, the CDR3 is TGTGCCAGCAGCCGGGGTGGAGTTATATCGAAGCTTCAAGCTTTCTTT.

The CDR3 DNA reads TGTGCCAGCAGTTTTCAGACTAGCGGGACTTCAGAGACCCAGTACTTC. Its protein is CASSFQTSGTSETQYF. V gene TRBV28 combines with J gene TRBJ2-5; 11 bases agree with TRBD2. With 3 bases clipped from V and 4 bases from J, the junction kept 7 bases outside the gene matches. The CDR3 has 16 residues. From germline, CDR1 is MDHEN and CDR2 SYDVKM.

The chain carries TRBV28 and TRBJ2-7; 9 positions agree with TRBD1. Losses at the gene ends were 3 bases for V and 6 bases for J; bases not matched to a gene: 21. This CDR3 is built from 19 residues. Germline CDR1 and CDR2: MDHEN and SYDVKM. The CDR3 region is CASSLPPGQGMLWESEQYF. DNA of the CDR3: TGTGCCAGCAGTTTGCCCCCGGGACAGGGTATGTTGTGGGAGAGCGAGCAGTACTTC.

In its sample, this clone was seen once. This rearrangement joins TRBV5-1 to TRBJ2-1; TRBD2 might be the D (5 bases). There are 14 residues in the CDR3. Trimming left V 0 bases short and J 4 bases short, with 8 bases between. Germline-derived CDR1 and CDR2 are SGHRS and YFSETQ. The CDR3 reads CASSLGTLYNEQFF. CDR3 DNA sequence: TGCGCCAGCAGCTTGGGGACTCTTTACAATGAGCAGTTCTTC.

V usage is TRBV5-1 and J usage is TRBJ2-7, with 11 bases that match TRBD1. V lost 4 bases, J lost 5 bases, and 2 bases stayed unmatched. The germline V gene encodes CDR1 SGHRS and CDR2 YFSETQ. This CDR3 contains 13 residues. The CDR3 bases are TGCGCCAGCAGCCCGGGACAGGGGGACGAGCAGTACTTC. Its protein is CASSPGQGDEQYF.

The chain is built from TRBV4-1 and TRBJ2-1; 11 bases map to TRBD2. After removal of 3 bases from V and 5 bases from J, the junction contained 9 bases not matched to a gene. CDR3 length: 17 amino acids. Germline V gives CDR1 MGHRA, CDR2 YSYEKL. The CDR3 reads CASSHKVAGGTNNEQFF. The CDR3 bases are TGCGCCAGCAGCCATAAAGTAGCGGGAGGGACAAACAATGAGCAGTTCTTC.

The chain is built from TRBV5-1 and TRBJ2-7; 8 nucleotides line up with TRBD2. CDR1 SGHRS and CDR2 YFSETQ come from the germline V gene. CDR3 length: 15 residues. The J segment lost 0 bases and the V segment lost 4 bases, leaving 6 bases of the junction unmatched. In DNA, the CDR3 is TGCGCCAGCAGCCGCGGGAGCGGGAGCTCCTACGAGCAGTACTTC. Translated, it gives CASSRGSGSSYEQYF.

The gene calls are TRBV4-2 and TRBJ1-1, with D maybe TRBD1 (6 bases). CDR1 and CDR2 from the germline V gene are LGHNA and YNFKEQ. The CDR3 sequence is 16 residues long. With 0 bases removed from V and 1 base from J, the gap between germline ends came to 12 bases. The CDR3 nucleotides read TGTGCCAGCAGCCAAGATACCACCAGGGGGAACACTGAAGCTTTCTTT. It specifies CASSQDTTRGNTEAFF.